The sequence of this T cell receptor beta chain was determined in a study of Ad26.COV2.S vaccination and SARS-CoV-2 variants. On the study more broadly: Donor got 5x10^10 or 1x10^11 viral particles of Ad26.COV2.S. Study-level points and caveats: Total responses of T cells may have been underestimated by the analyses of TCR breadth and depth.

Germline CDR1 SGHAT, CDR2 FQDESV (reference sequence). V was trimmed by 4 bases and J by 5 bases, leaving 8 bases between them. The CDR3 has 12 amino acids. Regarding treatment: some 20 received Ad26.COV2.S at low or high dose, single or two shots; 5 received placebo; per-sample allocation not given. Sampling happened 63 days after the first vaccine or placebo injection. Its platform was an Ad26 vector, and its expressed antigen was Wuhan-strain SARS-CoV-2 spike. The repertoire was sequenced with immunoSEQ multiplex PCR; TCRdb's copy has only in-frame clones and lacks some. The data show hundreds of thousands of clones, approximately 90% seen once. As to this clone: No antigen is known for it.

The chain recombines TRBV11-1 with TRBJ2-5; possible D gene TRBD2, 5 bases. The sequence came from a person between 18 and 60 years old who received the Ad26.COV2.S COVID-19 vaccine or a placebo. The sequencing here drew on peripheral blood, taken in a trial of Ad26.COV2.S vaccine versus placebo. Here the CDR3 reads CASSSLGETQYF. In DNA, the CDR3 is TGTGCCAGCAGCTCACTAGGGGAGACCCAGTACTTC.